Listed below are T cell receptor beta chains from one sample, sequenced in a study of blood T cells in healthy people across ages. TCRdb ran MiXCR on the 5' RACE reads and lists one entry per CDR3 protein. The sample comprises about a million distinct CDR3 sequences, roughly 47% of which are singletons, and about 22% rests with the top ten. Material: blood. These receptors came from a woman aged 60 to 75 in good health. Each CDR3 is given with its conserved first and last residue. The D gene is left open where the match is weak. Not every row has a clone size; where given, it reads once, few, many or a size class.

j_call: TRBJ1-2; clone_size: NA; d_call: NA; v_call: TRBV28; cdr3_nt: TGTGCCAGCAGTTCCTTACCTCAGGGCCAATATGGCTACACCTTC; cdr3_aa: CASSSLPQGQYGYTF
j_call: TRBJ2-5; clone_size: few; d_call: NA; v_call: TRBV27; cdr3_nt: TGTGCCAGCAGTTGGGACAAGAGGGAGACCCAGTACTTC; cdr3_aa: CASSWDKRETQYF
j_call: TRBJ2-1; clone_size: NA; d_call: NA; v_call: TRBV6-6; cdr3_nt: TGTGCCAGCAGTTACGCTTCAAATGAGCAGTTCTTC; cdr3_aa: CASSYASNEQFF
j_call: TRBJ2-7; clone_size: few; d_call: NA; v_call: TRBV4-2; cdr3_nt: TGTGCCAGCAGCCCCGGACTTATTACCTACGAGCAGTACTTC; cdr3_aa: CASSPGLITYEQYF
j_call: TRBJ2-7; clone_size: NA; d_call: TRBD2; v_call: TRBV7-8; cdr3_nt: TGTGCCAGCAGCCCGACCGGACTAGCGGCCTTCTACGAGCAGTACTTC; cdr3_aa: CASSPTGLAAFYEQYF
j_call: TRBJ1-2; clone_size: NA; d_call: NA; v_call: TRBV6-1; cdr3_nt: TGTGCCAGCAGTCAGGAGGCGGGAGGAAGATACACCTTC; cdr3_aa: CASSQEAGGRYTF
j_call: TRBJ1-2; clone_size: NA; d_call: TRBD1; v_call: TRBV28; cdr3_nt: TGTGCCAGCGGGACCGACAGGGTTCTCGGTGGCTACACCTTC; cdr3_aa: CASGTDRVLGGYTF
j_call: TRBJ2-5; clone_size: few; d_call: TRBD1; v_call: TRBV7-2; cdr3_nt: TGTGCCAGCAGCTTACTCCAGGGGGCAGAGACCCAGTACTTC; cdr3_aa: CASSLLQGAETQYF
j_call: TRBJ2-1; clone_size: NA; d_call: TRBD2; v_call: TRBV12-3/TRBV12-4; cdr3_nt: TGTGCCAGCAGAAGGGCGGGAGGGAATGAGCAGTTCTTC; cdr3_aa: CASRRAGGNEQFF
j_call: TRBJ2-1; clone_size: NA; d_call: NA; v_call: TRBV21-1; cdr3_nt: TGTGCCAGCAGCAAAAGAGAGGTGGTAGCGGTCTTTTGGCTCTACAATGAGCAGTTCTTC; cdr3_aa: CASSKREVVAVFWLYNEQFF
j_call: TRBJ2-3; clone_size: NA; d_call: NA; v_call: TRBV6-5; cdr3_nt: TGTGCCAGCAGTTCCCGGACAGCAAGCACAGATACGCAGTATTTT; cdr3_aa: CASSSRTASTDTQYF
j_call: TRBJ2-7; clone_size: few; d_call: NA; v_call: TRBV12-3/TRBV12-4; cdr3_nt: TGTGCCAGCAGTTTCCGGCCAAACCTCCACGAGCAGTACTTC; cdr3_aa: CASSFRPNLHEQYF
j_call: TRBJ1-2; clone_size: few; d_call: NA; v_call: TRBV3-1; cdr3_nt: TGTGCCAGCAGCCAAGGAAATGGCTACACCTTC; cdr3_aa: CASSQGNGYTF
j_call: TRBJ2-5; clone_size: NA; d_call: NA; v_call: TRBV28; cdr3_nt: TGTGCCAGCAGTTCCTGGACAGTCCAAGAGACCCAGTACTTC; cdr3_aa: CASSSWTVQETQYF
j_call: TRBJ2-5; clone_size: NA; d_call: TRBD2; v_call: TRBV12-3/TRBV12-4; cdr3_nt: TGTGCCAGCAGGGATAGCGGGAGGGGGAAGACCCAGTACTTC; cdr3_aa: CASRDSGRGKTQYF
j_call: TRBJ2-3; clone_size: NA; d_call: NA; v_call: TRBV29-1; cdr3_nt: TGCAGCGTTAGAAGGCTTCAAACCGCAGATACGCAGTATTTT; cdr3_aa: CSVRRLQTADTQYF
j_call: TRBJ2-3; clone_size: many; d_call: NA; v_call: TRBV4-2; cdr3_nt: TGTGCCAGCAGCCAAGAAGGAACAGATACGCAGTATTTT; cdr3_aa: CASSQEGTDTQYF
j_call: TRBJ2-2; clone_size: NA; d_call: TRBD2; v_call: TRBV2; cdr3_nt: TGTGCCAGCAGTGAAGCGCGGGAGGGGGAGCTGTTTTTT; cdr3_aa: CASSEAREGELFF
j_call: TRBJ2-1; clone_size: NA; d_call: NA; v_call: TRBV6-2/TRBV6-3; cdr3_nt: TGTGCCAGCAGGCATGGAGGCCCCTTAAACAATGAGCAGTTCTTC; cdr3_aa: CASRHGGPLNNEQFF
j_call: TRBJ2-5; clone_size: NA; d_call: NA; v_call: TRBV3-1; cdr3_nt: TGTGCCAGCAGCCAAGTCCCTCTACAGGGATTGGTGGAGACCCAGTACTTC; cdr3_aa: CASSQVPLQGLVETQYF
j_call: TRBJ2-5; clone_size: few; d_call: NA; v_call: TRBV28; cdr3_nt: TGTGCCATTTCCTTACCGTCGACGACCGGGGCGACCCAGTACTTC; cdr3_aa: CAISLPSTTGATQYF
j_call: TRBJ1-2; clone_size: few; d_call: NA; v_call: TRBV25-1; cdr3_nt: TGTGCCAGCAGTGATGGGGCTGGCGGCTACACCTTC; cdr3_aa: CASSDGAGGYTF
j_call: TRBJ2-7; clone_size: few; d_call: TRBD1; v_call: TRBV6-1; cdr3_nt: TGTGCCAGCAGCCTAGTACAGGGGAGCGAGCAGTACTTC; cdr3_aa: CASSLVQGSEQYF
j_call: TRBJ1-2; clone_size: few; d_call: NA; v_call: TRBV7-9; cdr3_nt: TGTGCCAGCAGCCCCAGAGGGATCCCTAACTATGGCTACACCTTC; cdr3_aa: CASSPRGIPNYGYTF
j_call: TRBJ2-3; clone_size: many; d_call: NA; v_call: TRBV29-1; cdr3_nt: TGCAGCGTTGAAGACACAGGCACAGATACGCAGTATTTT; cdr3_aa: CSVEDTGTDTQYF
j_call: TRBJ2-1; clone_size: NA; d_call: NA; v_call: TRBV15; cdr3_nt: TGTGCCACTCCGGGACACTACTCCTACAATGAGCAGTTCTTC; cdr3_aa: CATPGHYSYNEQFF
j_call: TRBJ2-7; clone_size: once; d_call: TRBD1; v_call: TRBV28; cdr3_nt: TGTGCCAGCAGTCCACCCGGGACAGAGACCTACGAGCAGTACTTC; cdr3_aa: CASSPPGTETYEQYF
j_call: TRBJ2-3; clone_size: many; d_call: NA; v_call: TRBV7-2; cdr3_nt: TGTGCCAGCAGCTTAGAGGGGCGAGGGGGCACAGATACGCAGTATTTT; cdr3_aa: CASSLEGRGGTDTQYF
j_call: TRBJ2-7; clone_size: NA; d_call: NA; v_call: TRBV20-1; cdr3_nt: TGCAGTGCTAGTACCGGGACTCTAACTGGGACCCACGAGCAGTACTTC; cdr3_aa: CSASTGTLTGTHEQYF
j_call: TRBJ2-5; clone_size: NA; d_call: NA; v_call: TRBV20-1; cdr3_nt: TGCAGTGCGGCCGGGACGGAGACCGTCCAGACCCAGTACTTC; cdr3_aa: CSAAGTETVQTQYF
j_call: TRBJ2-1; clone_size: NA; d_call: TRBD2; v_call: TRBV20-1; cdr3_nt: TGCAGTGCTAGGGGGGGTAGCGGGAGGGCCGGGAATGAGCAGTTCTTC; cdr3_aa: CSARGGSGRAGNEQFF
j_call: TRBJ2-1; clone_size: NA; d_call: NA; v_call: TRBV7-3; cdr3_nt: TGTGCCAGCAGCCTCCGGGACTCCCCGGGAGAGCAGTTCTTC; cdr3_aa: CASSLRDSPGEQFF
j_call: TRBJ2-5; clone_size: few; d_call: NA; v_call: TRBV7-2; cdr3_nt: TGTGCCAGCAGCCCAAGTAGGTCGGGGGAGCAGTACTTC; cdr3_aa: CASSPSRSGEQYF
j_call: TRBJ2-1; clone_size: NA; d_call: TRBD2; v_call: TRBV10-3; cdr3_nt: TGTGCCATCAGTGACCCAAGGACTAGCGGGAGAAAGACCTACAATGAGCAGTTCTTC; cdr3_aa: CAISDPRTSGRKTYNEQFF
j_call: TRBJ2-3; clone_size: NA; d_call: TRBD2; v_call: TRBV5-1; cdr3_nt: TGCGCCAGCAGATTATCTCGGGAGGGAGATACGCAGTATTTT; cdr3_aa: CASRLSREGDTQYF